This note documents a single TCR beta chain sequence. Clones were read by immunoSEQ multiplex PCR, and TCRdb kept only the in-frame ones, dropping some. The sample has roughly 150,000 clones, 90% to 95% seen once; the top ten hold around 5.4%. This sample is drawn from a study of T cell responses to AZD1222 COVID-19 vaccine. This CDR3 is built from 15 residues. The germline V gene encodes CDR1 LNHDA and CDR2 SQIVND (reference sequence). V lost 1 base, J lost 5 bases, and 14 bases lay in between. The V call is TRBV19, the J call TRBJ1-1, with D perhaps TRBD1 (6 bases). This receptor was taken from an adult in good health. The sequences come from peripheral blood, collected on day 0 of AZD1222 vaccination. DNA of the CDR3: TGTGCCAGTAGTATAGCCCCTGGGGGGGCTACTGAAGCTTTCTTT. Amino acids: CASSIAPGGATEAFF.